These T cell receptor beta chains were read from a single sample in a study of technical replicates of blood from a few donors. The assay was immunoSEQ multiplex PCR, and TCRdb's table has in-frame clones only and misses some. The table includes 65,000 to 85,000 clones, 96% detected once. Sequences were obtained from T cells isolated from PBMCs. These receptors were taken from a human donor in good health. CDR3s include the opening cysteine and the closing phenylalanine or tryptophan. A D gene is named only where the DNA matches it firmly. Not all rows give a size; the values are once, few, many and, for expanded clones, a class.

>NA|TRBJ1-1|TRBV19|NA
CASSIGGVNTEAFF
TGTGCCAGTAGTATCGGAGGGGTGAACACTGAAGCTTTCTTT
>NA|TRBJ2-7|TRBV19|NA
CASSSYEGDEQYF
TGTGCCAGCTCAAGTTATGAGGGCGACGAGCAGTACTTC
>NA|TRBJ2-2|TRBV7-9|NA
CASTPRGLFNTGELFF
TGTGCCAGCACCCCCCGCGGACTTTTCAACACCGGGGAGCTGTTTTTT
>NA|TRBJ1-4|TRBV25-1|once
CASTVGGQPGEKLFF
TGTGCCAGCACAGTGGGAGGACAACCCGGCGAAAAACTGTTTTTT
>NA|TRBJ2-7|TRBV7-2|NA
CASSLGFAGEQYF
TGTGCCAGCAGCTTAGGTTTCGCCGGCGAGCAGTACTTC
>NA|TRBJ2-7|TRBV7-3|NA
CASSLMAGWEQYF
TGTGCCAGCAGCTTAATGGCAGGGTGGGAGCAGTACTTC
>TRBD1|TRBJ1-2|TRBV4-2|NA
CASSQLDRGVVDGYTF
TGTGCCAGCAGCCAACTAGACAGGGGAGTAGTCGATGGCTACACCTTC
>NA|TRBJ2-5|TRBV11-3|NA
CASSLDSMAGYETQYF
TGTGCCAGCAGCTTAGATAGTATGGCGGGATACGAGACCCAGTACTTC
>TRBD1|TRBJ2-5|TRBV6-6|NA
CASSYSASGTGGYF
TGTGCCAGCAGTTACTCGGCCTCCGGGACAGGCGGATACTTC
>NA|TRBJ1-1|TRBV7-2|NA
CASSFGGFYTEAFF
TGTGCCAGCAGCTTCGGGGGGTTTTACACTGAAGCTTTCTTT
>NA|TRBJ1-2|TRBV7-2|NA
CASSLQGPYGYTF
TGTGCCAGCAGCCTACAGGGTCCCTATGGCTACACCTTC
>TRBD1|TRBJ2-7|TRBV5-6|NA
CASSPGTGAYEQYF
TGTGCCAGCAGCCCCGGGACAGGGGCCTACGAGCAGTACTTC
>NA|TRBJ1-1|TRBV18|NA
CASSPREGEAFF
TGTGCCAGCTCACCACGGGAGGGAGAAGCTTTCTTT
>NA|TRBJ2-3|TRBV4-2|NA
CASSQDGDDTDTQYF
TGTGCCAGCAGCCAAGACGGAGATGACACAGATACGCAGTATTTT
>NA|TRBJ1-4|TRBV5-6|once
CASSLRKGRADEKLFF
TGTGCCAGCAGCTTGAGGAAAGGCAGGGCGGATGAAAAACTGTTTTTT
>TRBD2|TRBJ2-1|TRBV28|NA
CASSSGLAGVYNEQFF
TGTGCCAGCAGTTCCGGACTAGCGGGAGTATACAATGAGCAGTTCTTC
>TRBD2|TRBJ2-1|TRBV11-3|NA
CARGLVGMNEQFF
TGTGCCAGGGGACTAGTTGGGATGAATGAGCAGTTCTTC
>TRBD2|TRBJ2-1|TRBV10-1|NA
CASRVIAGTTSYNEQFF
TGCGCCAGCAGGGTTATAGCGGGAACAACCTCCTACAATGAGCAGTTCTTC
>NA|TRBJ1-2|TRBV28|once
CASSLQGSGYTF
TGTGCCAGCAGTCTCCAGGGTAGCGGCTACACCTTC
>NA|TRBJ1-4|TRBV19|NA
CASSIEQYNEKLFF
TGTGCCAGTAGTATAGAACAGTATAATGAAAAACTGTTTTTT
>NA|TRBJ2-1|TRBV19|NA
CASSMDSYNEQFF
TGTGCCAGTAGTATGGACAGTTACAATGAGCAGTTCTTC
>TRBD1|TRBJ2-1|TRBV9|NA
CASSVGDRGQYGEQFF
TGTGCCAGCAGCGTAGGAGACAGGGGGCAATACGGTGAGCAGTTCTTC
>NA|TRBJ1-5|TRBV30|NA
CAWSPSSNQPQHF
TGTGCCTGGAGTCCGTCTAGCAATCAGCCCCAGCATTTT
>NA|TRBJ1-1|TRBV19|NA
CASSIGRLEAFF
TGTGCCAGTAGTATAGGGCGGCTAGAAGCTTTCTTT
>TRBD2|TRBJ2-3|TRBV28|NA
CASSLSAGGADTQYF
TGTGCCAGCAGTTTATCAGCGGGAGGCGCAGATACGCAGTATTTT
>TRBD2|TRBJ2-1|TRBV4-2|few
CASSQNDGTSNEQFF
TGTGCCAGCAGCCAAAACGACGGGACTAGCAATGAGCAGTTCTTC
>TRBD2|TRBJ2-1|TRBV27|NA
CASSFIGTSGYNEQFF
TGTGCCAGCAGTTTTATAGGGACTAGCGGTTACAATGAGCAGTTCTTC
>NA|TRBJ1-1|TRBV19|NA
CASRQTGSSNTEAFF
TGTGCCAGTAGGCAAACGGGATCCTCGAACACTGAAGCTTTCTTT
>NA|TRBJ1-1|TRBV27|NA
CASSSITRGNTEAFF
TGTGCCAGCAGTTCAATAACCCGGGGGAACACTGAAGCTTTCTTT
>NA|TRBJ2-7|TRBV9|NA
CASSVGLLSSYEQYF
TGTGCCAGCAGCGTCGGACTGTTGAGCTCCTACGAGCAGTACTTC
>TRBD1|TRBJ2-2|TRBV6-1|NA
CASSRQGANTGELFF
TGTGCCAGCAGTAGACAGGGGGCGAATACCGGGGAGCTGTTTTTT
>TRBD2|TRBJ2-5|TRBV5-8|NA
CASSLREGNFGYF
TGTGCCAGCAGCCTCCGGGAGGGTAACTTTGGGTACTTC
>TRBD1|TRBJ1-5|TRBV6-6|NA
CASSYSPGGDQPQHF
TGTGCCAGCAGTTACTCCCCAGGGGGTGATCAGCCCCAGCATTTT
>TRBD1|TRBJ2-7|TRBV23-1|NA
CASSQSKTGQESSYEQYF
TGCGCCAGCAGTCAATCTAAAACGGGACAGGAGAGCTCCTACGAGCAGTACTTC
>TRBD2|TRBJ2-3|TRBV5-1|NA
CASSPWTSADTQYF
TGCGCCAGCAGCCCATGGACTAGTGCAGATACGCAGTATTTT
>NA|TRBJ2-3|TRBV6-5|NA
CASSYGSRVVTDTQYF
TGTGCCAGCAGTTATGGCTCGAGGGTAGTCACAGATACGCAGTATTTT
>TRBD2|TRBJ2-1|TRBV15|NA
CATSRGTSGKDEQFF
TGTGCCACCAGCCGAGGGACTAGCGGGAAAGATGAGCAGTTCTTC
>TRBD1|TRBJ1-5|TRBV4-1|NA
CASSQNTLGGQGLRPQHF
TGCGCCAGCAGCCAGAATACCCTAGGGGGACAGGGCTTAAGGCCCCAGCATTTT
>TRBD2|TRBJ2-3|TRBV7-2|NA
CASSLRGLDTDTQYF
TGTGCCAGCAGCCTGAGAGGACTAGACACAGATACGCAGTATTTT
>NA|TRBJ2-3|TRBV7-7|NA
CASSLESVDTQYF
TGTGCCAGCAGCTTAGAGAGCGTCGATACGCAGTATTTT
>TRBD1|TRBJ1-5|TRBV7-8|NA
CASSEGQGLLQPQHF
TGTGCCAGCAGCGAGGGACAGGGTTTATTGCAGCCCCAGCATTTT
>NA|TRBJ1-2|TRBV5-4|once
CASSLDKRTRGSYGYTF
TGTGCCAGCAGCTTGGATAAACGTACGCGGGGTAGCTATGGCTACACCTTC